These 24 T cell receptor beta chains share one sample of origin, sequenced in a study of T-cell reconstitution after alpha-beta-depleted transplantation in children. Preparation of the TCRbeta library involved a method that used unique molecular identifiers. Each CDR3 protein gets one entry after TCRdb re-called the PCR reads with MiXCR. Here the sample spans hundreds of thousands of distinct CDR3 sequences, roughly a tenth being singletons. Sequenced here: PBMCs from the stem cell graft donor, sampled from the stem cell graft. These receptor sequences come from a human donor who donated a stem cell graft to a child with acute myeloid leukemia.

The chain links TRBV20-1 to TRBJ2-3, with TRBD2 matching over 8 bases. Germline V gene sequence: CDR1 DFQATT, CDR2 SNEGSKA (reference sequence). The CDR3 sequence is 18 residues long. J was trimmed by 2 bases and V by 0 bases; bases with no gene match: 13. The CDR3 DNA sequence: TGCAGTGCTAGAGATCTGGTAGCGGGAAATGGACCCACAGATACGCAGTATTTT. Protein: CSARDLVAGNGPTDTQYF.

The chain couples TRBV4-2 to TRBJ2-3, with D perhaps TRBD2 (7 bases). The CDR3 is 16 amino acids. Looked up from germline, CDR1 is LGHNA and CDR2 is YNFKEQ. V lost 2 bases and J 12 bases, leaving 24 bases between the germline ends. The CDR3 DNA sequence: TGTGCCAGCAGCCAACCAGGGGCCCGGGAGGTACAATCACAGTATTTT. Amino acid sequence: CASSQPGAREVQSQYF.

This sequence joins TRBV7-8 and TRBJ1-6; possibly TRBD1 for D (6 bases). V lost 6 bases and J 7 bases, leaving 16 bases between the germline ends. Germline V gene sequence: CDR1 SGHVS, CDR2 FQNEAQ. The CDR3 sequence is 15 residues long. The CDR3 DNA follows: TGTGCCAGCAGTACCATGGGGGCGCAGAATTCACCCCTCCACTTT. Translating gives CASSTMGAQNSPLHF.

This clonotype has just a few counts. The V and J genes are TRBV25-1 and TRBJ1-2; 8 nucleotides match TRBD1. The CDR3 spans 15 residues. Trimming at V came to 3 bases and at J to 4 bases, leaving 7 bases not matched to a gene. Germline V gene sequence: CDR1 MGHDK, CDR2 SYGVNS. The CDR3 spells CASSESGQAFYGYTF. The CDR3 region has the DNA TGTGCCAGCAGTGAGTCGGGACAGGCTTTCTATGGCTACACCTTC.

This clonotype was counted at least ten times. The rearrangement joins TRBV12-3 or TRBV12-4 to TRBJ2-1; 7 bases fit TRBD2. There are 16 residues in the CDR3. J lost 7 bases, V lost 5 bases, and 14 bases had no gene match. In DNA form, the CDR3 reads TGTGCCAGCAGTACCGCCGGGACTACTTTTCGGAATGAGCAGTTCTTC. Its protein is CASSTAGTTFRNEQFF.

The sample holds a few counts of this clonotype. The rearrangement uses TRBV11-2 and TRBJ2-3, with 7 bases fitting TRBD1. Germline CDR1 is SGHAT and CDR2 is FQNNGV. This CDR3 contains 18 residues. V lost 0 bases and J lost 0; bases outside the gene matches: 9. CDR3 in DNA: TGTGCCAGCAGCTTAGACCAGGGGGAGTTGGGGAGCACAGATACGCAGTATTTT. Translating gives CASSLDQGELGSTDTQYF.

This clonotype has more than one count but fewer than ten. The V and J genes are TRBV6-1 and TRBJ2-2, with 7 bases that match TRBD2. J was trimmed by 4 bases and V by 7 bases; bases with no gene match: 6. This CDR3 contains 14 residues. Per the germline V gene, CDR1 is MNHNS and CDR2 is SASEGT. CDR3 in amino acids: CASTMVAGTGELFF. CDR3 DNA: TGTGCCAGCACAATGGTAGCGGGCACCGGGGAGCTGTTTTTT.

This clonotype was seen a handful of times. CDR3 nucleotides: TGTGCCAGCAGTCCGGGACAGGGGGCGAAGGGCACTGAAGCTTTCTTT. Translated, it gives CASSPGQGAKGTEAFF. The chain carries TRBV12-3 or TRBV12-4 and TRBJ1-1; 12 bases align to TRBD1. The CDR3 consists of 16 residues. V dropped 5 bases and J dropped 4; count of bases not matched to a gene: 8.

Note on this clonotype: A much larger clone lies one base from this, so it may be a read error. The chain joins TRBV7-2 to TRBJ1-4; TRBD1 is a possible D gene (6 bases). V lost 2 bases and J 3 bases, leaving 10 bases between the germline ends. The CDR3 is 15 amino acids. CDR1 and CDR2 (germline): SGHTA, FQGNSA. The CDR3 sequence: CASSLQGLANEKLFF. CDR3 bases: TGTGCCAGCAGCTTACAGGGGTTGGCTAATGAAAAACTGTTTTTT.

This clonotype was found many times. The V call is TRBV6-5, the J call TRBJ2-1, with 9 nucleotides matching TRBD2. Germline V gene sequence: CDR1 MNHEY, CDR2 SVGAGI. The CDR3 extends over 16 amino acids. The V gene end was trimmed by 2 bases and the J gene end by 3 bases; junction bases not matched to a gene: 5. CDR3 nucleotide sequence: TGTGCCAGCAGTTACCCTAGCGGGATGGGCTACAATGAGCAGTTCTTC. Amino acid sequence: CASSYPSGMGYNEQFF.

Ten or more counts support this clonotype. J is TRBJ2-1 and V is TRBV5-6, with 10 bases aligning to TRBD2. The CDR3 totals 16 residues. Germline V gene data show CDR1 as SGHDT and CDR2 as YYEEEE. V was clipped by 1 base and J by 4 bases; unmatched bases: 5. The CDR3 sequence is CASSLNGLADYNEQFF. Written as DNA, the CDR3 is TGTGCCAGCAGCTTGAACGGACTAGCGGATTACAATGAGCAGTTCTTC.

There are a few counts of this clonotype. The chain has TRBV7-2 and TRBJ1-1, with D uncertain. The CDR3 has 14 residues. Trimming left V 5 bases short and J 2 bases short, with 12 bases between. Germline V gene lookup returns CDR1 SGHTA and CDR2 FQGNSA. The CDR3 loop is CASSPIRFNTEAFF. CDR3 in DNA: TGTGCCAGCAGCCCGATCAGGTTCAACACTGAAGCTTTCTTT. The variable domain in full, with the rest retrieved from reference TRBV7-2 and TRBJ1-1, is GAGVSQSPSNKVTEKGKDVELRCDPISGHTALYWYRQSLGQGLEFLIYFQGNSAPDKSGLPSDRFSAERTGGSVSTLTIQRTQQEDSAVYLCASSPIRFNTEAFFGQGTRLTVV.

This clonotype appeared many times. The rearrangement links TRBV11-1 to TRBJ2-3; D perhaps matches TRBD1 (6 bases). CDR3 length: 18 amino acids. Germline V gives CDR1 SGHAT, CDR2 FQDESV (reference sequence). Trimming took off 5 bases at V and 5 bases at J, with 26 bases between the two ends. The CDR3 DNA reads TGTGCCAGCAGCCCCCTGCGGCCAGGGGATCAAGGACAAGATACGCAGTATTTT. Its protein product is CASSPLRPGDQGQDTQYF.

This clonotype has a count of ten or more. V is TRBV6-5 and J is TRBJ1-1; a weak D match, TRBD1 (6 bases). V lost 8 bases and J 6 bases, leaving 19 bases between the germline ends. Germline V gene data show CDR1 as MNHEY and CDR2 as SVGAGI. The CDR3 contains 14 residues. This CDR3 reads CASQTGGGYPEAFF. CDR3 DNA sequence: TGTGCCAGCCAGACAGGAGGGGGATATCCTGAAGCTTTCTTT.

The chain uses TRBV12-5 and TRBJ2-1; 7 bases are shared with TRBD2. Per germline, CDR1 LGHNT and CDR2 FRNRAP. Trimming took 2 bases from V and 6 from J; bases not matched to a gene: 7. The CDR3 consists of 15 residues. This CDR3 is CASGLIVTGGNEQFF. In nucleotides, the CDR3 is TGTGCTAGTGGTTTGATCGTGACGGGGGGCAATGAGCAGTTCTTC.

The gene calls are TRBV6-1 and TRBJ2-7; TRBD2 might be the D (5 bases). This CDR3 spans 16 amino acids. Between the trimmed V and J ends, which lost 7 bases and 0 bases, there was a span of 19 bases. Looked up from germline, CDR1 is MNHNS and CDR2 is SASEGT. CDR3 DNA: TGTGCCAGCACCTTATCCAAAGCGGTTTACTCCTACGAGCAGTACTTC. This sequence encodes CASTLSKAVYSYEQYF.

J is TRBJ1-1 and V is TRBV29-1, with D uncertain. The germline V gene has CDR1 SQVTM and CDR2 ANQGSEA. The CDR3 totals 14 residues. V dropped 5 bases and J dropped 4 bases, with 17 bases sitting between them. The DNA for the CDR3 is TGCAGCGTTATTCGGGAGGTAGCCACCACTGAAGCTTTCTTT. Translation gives CSVIREVATTEAFF.

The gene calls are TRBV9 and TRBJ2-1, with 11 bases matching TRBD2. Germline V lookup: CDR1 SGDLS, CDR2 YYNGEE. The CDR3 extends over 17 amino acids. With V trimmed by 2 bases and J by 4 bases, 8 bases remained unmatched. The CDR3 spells CASSVLAGGPVYNEQFF. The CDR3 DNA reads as TGTGCCAGCAGCGTTTTAGCGGGAGGGCCTGTGTACAATGAGCAGTTCTTC.

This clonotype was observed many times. The CDR3 region is CASSLGGTFNQPQHF. CDR3 bases: TGTGCCAGCAGCTTGGGGGGGACTTTTAATCAGCCCCAGCATTTT. The gene calls are TRBV5-5 and TRBJ1-5; D is perhaps TRBD1 (5 bases). Trimming stripped 0 bases from V and 4 bases from J, with 11 bases between. Germline CDR1 reads SGHKS; CDR2 reads YYEKEE (reference sequence). This CDR3 is built from 15 residues.

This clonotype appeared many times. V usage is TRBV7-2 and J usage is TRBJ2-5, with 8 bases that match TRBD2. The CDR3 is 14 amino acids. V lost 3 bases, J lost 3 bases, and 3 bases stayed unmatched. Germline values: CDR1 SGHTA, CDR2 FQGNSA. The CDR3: CASSLGTRKETQYF. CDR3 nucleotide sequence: TGTGCCAGCAGCTTGGGGACTAGGAAAGAGACCCAGTACTTC.

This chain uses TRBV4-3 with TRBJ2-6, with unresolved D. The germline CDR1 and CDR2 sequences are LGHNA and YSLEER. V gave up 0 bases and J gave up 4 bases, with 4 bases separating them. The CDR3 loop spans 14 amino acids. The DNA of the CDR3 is TGCGCCAGCAGCCAAGAAGCGGGGGCCAACGTCCTGACTTTC. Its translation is CASSQEAGANVLTF.

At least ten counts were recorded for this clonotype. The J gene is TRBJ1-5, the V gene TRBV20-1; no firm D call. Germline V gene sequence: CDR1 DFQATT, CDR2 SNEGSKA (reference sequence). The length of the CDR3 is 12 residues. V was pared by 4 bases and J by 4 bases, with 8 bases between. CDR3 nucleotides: TGCAGTGCTACCTACAGAAATCAGCCCCAGCATTTT. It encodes CSATYRNQPQHF.

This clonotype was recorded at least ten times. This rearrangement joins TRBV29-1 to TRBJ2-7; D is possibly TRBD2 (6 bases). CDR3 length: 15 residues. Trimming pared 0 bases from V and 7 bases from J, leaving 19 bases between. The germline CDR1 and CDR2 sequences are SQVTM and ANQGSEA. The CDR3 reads CSVEDPRGRAREQYF. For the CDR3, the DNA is TGCAGCGTTGAAGATCCGCGGGGCAGGGCCAGAGAGCAGTACTTC.

CDR3 in DNA: TGTGCCAGCTCACCTCCCCTTCTGGGGGGTGAGCAGTTCTTC. This translates into CASSPPLLGGEQFF. This sequence joins TRBV18 and TRBJ2-1; TRBD2 might be the D (6 bases). The CDR3 length is 14 residues. Germline values: CDR1 KGHSH, CDR2 LQKENI. Trimming stripped 3 bases from V and 9 bases from J, with 15 bases between.